A selection of T cell receptor beta chains follows, all from one sample in a study of blood T cell repertoires in COVID-19. This table comes from immunoSEQ multiplex PCR, and its TCRdb copy is limited to in-frame clones, with some not included. Found here are roughly 220,000 clones, 85% to 90% of them singletons; the top ten hold around 3.2%. Sequencing input: PBMCs or T cells enriched from blood (not recorded which). These receptors were taken from a woman aged 18-29 years in a cohort exposed to, infected with or recovered from COVID-19 (not recorded which). Each CDR3 is given with its conserved first and last residue. A D gene is named only where the DNA matches it firmly. Clone size is stated in some rows and not others, as once, few, many or a class when expanded.

>TRBV5-1|TRBJ2-5|.|.
TGCGCCAGCAGCTTGAAACTCCCGGAAGAGACCCAGTACTTC
CASSLKLPEETQYF
>TRBV6-6|TRBJ2-2|TRBD1|.
TGTGCCAGCAGTGGAACAGGGGGAGTCACCGGGGAGCTGTTTTTT
CASSGTGGVTGELFF
>TRBV5-8|TRBJ1-6|.|.
TGTGCCAGCAGCTTGGACAGAAATTCACCCCTCCACTTT
CASSLDRNSPLHF
>TRBV19|TRBJ1-2|TRBD1|.
TGTGCCAGTAGTGCCTCAGGGGGCGGCTACACCTTC
CASSASGGGYTF
>TRBV19|TRBJ1-4|TRBD1|once
TGTGCCAGTAGTATTGGACAGGGTACTGAAAAACTGTTTTTT
CASSIGQGTEKLFF
>TRBV29-1|TRBJ1-1|.|.
TGCAGCGTTGAGGGACAACCGAACACTGAAGCTTTCTTT
CSVEGQPNTEAFF
>TRBV5-1|TRBJ1-1|.|.
TGCGCCAGCAGCTTGTTCGGGGGAGAGCGCACTGAAGCTTTCTTT
CASSLFGGERTEAFF
>TRBV15|TRBJ2-5|TRBD2|.
TGTGCCACCAGCGGGACTAGCGGGATTGTAGAGACCCAGTACTTC
CATSGTSGIVETQYF
>TRBV2|TRBJ1-1|.|.
TGTGCCAGCAGTGAATTATCCCTGAACACTGAAGCTTTCTTT
CASSELSLNTEAFF
>TRBV27|TRBJ2-3|.|.
TGTGCCAGCAGTTCCTTTGCAGATACGCAGTATTTT
CASSSFADTQYF
>TRBV19|TRBJ1-6|.|.
TGTGCCAGTAGAAGAGACCCAACCCCGGGGAATTCACCCCTCCACTTT
CASRRDPTPGNSPLHF
>TRBV24-1|TRBJ2-7|TRBD1|.
TGTGCCACCAGTCCGGGACAGGGGGCTACGAAGCAGTACTTC
CATSPGQGATKQYF
>TRBV2|TRBJ1-1|.|.
TGTGCCAGCAGTGTTTCCAGGGGCGCTGAAGCTTTCTTT
CASSVSRGAEAFF
>TRBV6-5|TRBJ1-2|TRBD1|.
TGTGCCAGCAGTCAGGGACAGCCCAACTATGGCTACACCTTC
CASSQGQPNYGYTF
>TRBV5-4|TRBJ1-2|.|once
TGTGCCAGCAGCTCCCCCCCTGGCCAGGCTAACTATGGCTACACCTTC
CASSSPPGQANYGYTF
>TRBV29-1|TRBJ2-2|.|.
TGCAGCGCCACTGGCGGGATGAACACCGGGGAGCTGTTTTTT
CSATGGMNTGELFF
>TRBV14|TRBJ1-2|.|once
TGTGCCAGCAGCCAGTCCCGGAGGGGTGGCTACACCTTC
CASSQSRRGGYTF
>TRBV3-1/TRBV3-2|TRBJ2-5|TRBD1|.
TGTGCCAGCAGCCAAGTGGGACAGGGTCAAGAGACCCAGTACTTC
CASSQVGQGQETQYF
>TRBV10-3|TRBJ2-1|TRBD2|.
TGTGCCATCAGCGCTAGCGGGAGTAGAAATGAGCAGTTCTTC
CAISASGSRNEQFF
>TRBV12-3/TRBV12-4|TRBJ1-2|.|.
TGTGCCAGCAGCAAACAAGTTAACTATGGCTACACCTTC
CASSKQVNYGYTF
>TRBV11-3|TRBJ1-6|TRBD1|.
TGTGCCAGCAGCTTAGAGCCCGGGACAGCAAATTCACCCCTCCACTTT
CASSLEPGTANSPLHF
>TRBV25-1|TRBJ2-1|.|.
TGTGCCACGACTGGAAGCTCCTACAATGAGCAGTTCTTC
CATTGSSYNEQFF
>TRBV5-5|TRBJ2-7|.|.
TGTGCCAGCAGCTTTGACAGGCTAAACTACGAGCAGTACTTC
CASSFDRLNYEQYF
>TRBV5-5|TRBJ2-7|TRBD2|.
TGTGCCAGCAGCTTGGCGGGGGGATCCTACGAGCAGTACTTC
CASSLAGGSYEQYF
>TRBV29-1|TRBJ2-1|.|few
TGCAGCGTTGCCTGGGGGCCCAATGAGCAGTTCTTC
CSVAWGPNEQFF
>TRBV6-1|TRBJ2-1|.|.
TGTGCCAGCAGTGAAATCCGGTCGAGGTCTGAGCAGTTCTTC
CASSEIRSRSEQFF
>TRBV5-1|TRBJ1-1|.|.
TGCGCCAGCAGCCCCGGTCGGGGTGACGTAACTGAAGCTTTCTTT
CASSPGRGDVTEAFF
>TRBV5-6|TRBJ2-5|.|.
TGTGCCAGCAGCTTGTCCCAGCAAGAGACCCAGTACTTC
CASSLSQQETQYF
>TRBV11-2|TRBJ1-6|.|.
TGTGCCAGCAGCTTACAAGACGCAAGGACATCGTTGAATTCACCCCTCCACTTT
CASSLQDARTSLNSPLHF